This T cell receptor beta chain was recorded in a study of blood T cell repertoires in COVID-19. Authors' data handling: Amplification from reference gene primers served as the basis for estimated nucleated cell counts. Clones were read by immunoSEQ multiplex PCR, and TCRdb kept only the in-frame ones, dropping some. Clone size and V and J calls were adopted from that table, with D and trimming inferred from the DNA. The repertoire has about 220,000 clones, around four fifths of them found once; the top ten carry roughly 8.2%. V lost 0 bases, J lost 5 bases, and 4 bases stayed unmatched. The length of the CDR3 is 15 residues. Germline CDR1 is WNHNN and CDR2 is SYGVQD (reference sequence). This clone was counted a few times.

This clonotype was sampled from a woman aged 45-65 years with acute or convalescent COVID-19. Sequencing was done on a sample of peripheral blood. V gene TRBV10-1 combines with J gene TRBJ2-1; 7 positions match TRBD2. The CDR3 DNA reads TGCGCCAGCAGTGAGTCGCCAGCGGGGAACAATGAGCAGTTCTTC. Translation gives CASSESPAGNNEQFF.